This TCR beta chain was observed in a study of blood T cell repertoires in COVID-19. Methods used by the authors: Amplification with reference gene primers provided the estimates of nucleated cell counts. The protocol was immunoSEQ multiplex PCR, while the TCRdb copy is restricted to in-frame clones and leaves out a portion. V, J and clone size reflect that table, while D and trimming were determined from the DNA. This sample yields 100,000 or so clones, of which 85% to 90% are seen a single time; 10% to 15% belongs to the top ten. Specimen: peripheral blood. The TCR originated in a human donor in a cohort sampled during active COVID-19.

Here the CDR3 reads CASGHRGVGTEAFF. The CDR3 region has the DNA TGTGCCAGCGGTCACAGGGGCGTAGGCACTGAAGCTTTCTTT. The chain has TRBV19 and TRBJ1-1; 7 bases agree with TRBD1. CDR1 is LNHDA and CDR2 is SQIVND in the germline V gene (reference sequence). The CDR3 has 14 amino acids. V gave up 9 bases and J gave up 4 bases; unmatched junction bases: 11.